A single T cell receptor (beta chain) is shown here with its context. The sample is drawn from a study of blood T cell repertoires in COVID-19. On the study more broadly: Sources were T cells, B-cell-depleted T cells, or PBMCs; the material itself was cDNA or gDNA.

Source study methods: It was from reference gene primer amplification that nucleated cell counts were estimated. Data came from immunoSEQ multiplex PCR; TCRdb stores just in-frame clones and leaves some out. V and J calls plus clone size are reproduced from that table; the DNA served to infer D and trimming. The table shows 150,000 to 200,000 clones, with around 85% occurring only once. This clonotype was sampled from a woman between 55 and 75 years old with COVID-19, enrolled during active disease. The specimen sequenced was peripheral blood.

Written as DNA, the CDR3 is TGTGCCAGCAGCGCGCAAATACAGGAGTTCACAGATACGCAGTATTTT. Translating gives CASSAQIQEFTDTQYF. V usage is TRBV9 and J usage is TRBJ2-3; D is possibly TRBD1 (5 bases). The germline CDR1 and CDR2 sequences are SGDLS and YYNGEE. CDR3 length: 16 residues. Between the trimmed V and J ends, which lost 3 bases and 2 bases, there was a span of 16 bases.